The 10 T cell receptor beta chains given below trace back to one sample, sequenced in a study of technical replicates of blood from several donors. Method: immunoSEQ multiplex PCR; TCRdb's copy keeps in-frame clones and lacks some. This table has 99,000 or so clones, 95% appearing once. Sequencing was done on a sample of T cells isolated from PBMCs. The receptor source for this set is a human donor in good health.

As DNA, the CDR3 is TGTGCCATCAGTGACTACCAGCGGAGCTCCTACAATGAGCAGTTCTTC. Encoded protein: CAISDYQRSSYNEQFF. The chain links TRBV10-3 to TRBJ2-1; D is possibly TRBD2 (5 bases). The CDR3 consists of 16 residues. The germline gives CDR1 ENHRY, CDR2 SYGVKD. Trimming removed 3 bases at V and 0 bases at J, with 12 bases between.

This chain joins TRBV28 and TRBJ1-5; 8 nucleotides match TRBD1. V shed 8 bases, J shed 6 bases, and the junction held 18 bases outside the gene matches. Germline CDR1 reads MDHEN; CDR2 reads SYDVKM. CDR3 length equals 17 residues. The CDR3 reads CASEAVGTGYVSQPQHF. The CDR3 DNA reads TGTGCCAGCGAGGCCGTCGGGACAGGTTATGTCAGTCAGCCCCAGCATTTT.

The CDR3 DNA reads TGTGCCTGGTCGACAGGGCAGGCGTATAGCAATCAGCCCCAGCATTTT. It is translated as CAWSTGQAYSNQPQHF. The J gene is TRBJ1-5, the V gene TRBV30; 7 bases line up with TRBD1. The V segment lost 5 bases and the J segment 0 bases; nucleotides outside the gene matches: 10. This CDR3 comprises 16 residues. Germline CDR1 reads GTSNPN; CDR2 reads SVGIG (reference sequence).

The chain carries TRBV6-4 and TRBJ2-3; 8 bases are a match to TRBD2. The CDR3 spans 20 residues. The ends lost 0 bases at V and 2 bases at J; junction bases unmatched: 16. The germline V gene has CDR1 MRHNA and CDR2 SNTAGT. CDR3 nucleotides: TGTGCCAGCAGTGACTCAGGGCGGGGGGCCACTGGGGTTTACACAGATACGCAGTATTTT. The encoded protein is CASSDSGRGATGVYTDTQYF.

The V call is TRBV2, the J call TRBJ1-5; 7 bases align to TRBD1. Germline trimming cut 6 bases from V and 2 bases from J; bases unmatched to any gene: 10. The CDR3 is made up of 16 amino acids. Germline V lookup: CDR1 SNHLY, CDR2 FYNNEI. The chain's CDR3 is CASSNLQGQGNQPQHF. DNA of the CDR3: TGTGCCAGCAGCAACCTACAGGGGCAAGGCAATCAGCCCCAGCATTTT.

V and J are TRBV7-6 and TRBJ1-2; 8 bases map to TRBD1. The CDR3 totals 17 residues. Germline values: CDR1 SGHVS, CDR2 FNYEAQ. V was pared by 5 bases and J by 4 bases, with 15 bases of the junction left unmatched. The CDR3 protein is CASSDHIRRTGSYGYTF. The CDR3 DNA follows: TGTGCCAGCAGCGATCACATAAGGAGGACAGGGAGCTATGGCTACACCTTC.

The gene calls are TRBV2 and TRBJ1-2; 8 nucleotides agree with TRBD1. This CDR3 comprises 13 residues. Germline CDR1 and CDR2: SNHLY and FYNNEI. V trimming: 9 bases; J trimming: 6 bases; junction bases outside the gene matches: 9. CDR3 sequence (DNA): TGTGCCAGGGCAGGGGGCTCAAGGGATGGCTACACCTTC. Its translation is CARAGGSRDGYTF. Combining the CDR3 with reference TRBV2 and TRBJ1-2 gives the whole variable domain EPEVTQTPSHQVTQMGQEVILRCVPISNHLYFYWYRQILGQKVEFLVSFYNNEISEKSEIFDDQFSVERPDGSNFTLKIRSTKLEDSAMYFCARAGGSRDGYTFGSGTRLTVV.

V and J are TRBV28 and TRBJ1-2, with a possible D match to TRBD1 (6 bases). With 7 bases removed from V and 5 bases from J, the gap between germline ends came to 11 bases. CDR3 length: 12 residues. The germline V gene encodes CDR1 MDHEN and CDR2 SYDVKM. The CDR3 here is CASKGGPYGYTF. The DNA for the CDR3 is TGTGCCAGCAAGGGGGGGCCATATGGCTACACCTTC.

This clone came up a few times. This rearrangement joins TRBV2 to TRBJ1-1, with D perhaps matching TRBD1 (6 bases). V gave up 2 bases and J gave up 4 bases, with 8 bases separating them. The CDR3 covers 13 residues. CDR1 SNHLY and CDR2 FYNNEI come from the germline V gene. CDR3: CASSEWGPTEAFF. Here the CDR3 DNA reads TGTGCCAGCAGTGAATGGGGGCCCACTGAAGCTTTCTTT.

The gene calls are TRBV7-9 and TRBJ2-3, with a tentative D call TRBD2 (5 bases). The CDR3 spans 13 residues. Germline V lookup: CDR1 SEHNR, CDR2 FQNEAQ (reference sequence). The V gene lost 7 bases and the J gene lost 7 bases, with 15 bases spanning the gap. In DNA form, the CDR3 reads TGTGCCAGCATCCAGGACTGGCCCAATACGCAGTATTTT. Residues: CASIQDWPNTQYF.